These 32 T cell receptor beta chains came from one sample sequenced in a study of blood T cells in healthy people across ages. Alongside a J-beta primer mix, a sample-barcoded 5' primer served in a second PCR lasting about 7 to 12 cycles. TCRdb re-derived calls from the 5' RACE reads in MiXCR, one entry per CDR3 protein. The table lists about 1.6 million distinct CDR3 sequences, roughly 32% of them singletons, with 11% in the top ten. The specimen was blood. The origin of the receptors is a woman aged 25-40 years in good health.

The chain couples TRBV29-1 to TRBJ2-2; 11 nucleotides match TRBD1. The CDR3 spans 14 residues. Germline V gene sequence: CDR1 SQVTM, CDR2 ANQGSEA. The junction had 7 bases not matched to a gene; V was cut back by 7 bases and J by 6 bases. This CDR3 reads CSGKRTGGSGELFF. Here the CDR3 DNA reads TGCAGCGGGAAGCGGACAGGGGGCTCCGGGGAGCTGTTTTTT.

The chain couples TRBV20-1 to TRBJ2-1; D is undetermined. The CDR3 has 13 residues. CDR1 and CDR2 from the germline V gene are DFQATT and SNEGSKA (reference sequence). Trimming cost V 6 bases and J 5 bases, with 14 bases left between them. CDR3 sequence reads: CSAPSRTHNEQFF. Here the CDR3 DNA reads TGCAGTGCCCCCTCCAGGACCCACAATGAGCAGTTCTTC.

The rearrangement uses TRBV7-9 and TRBJ2-5; 9 bases fit TRBD2. This CDR3 is built from 15 residues. Germline CDR1 SEHNR, CDR2 FQNEAQ (reference sequence). V was clipped by 5 bases and J by 4 bases; unmatched bases: 8. The CDR3 nucleotides read TGTGCCAGCAGCCCGAGCGGGGGGTACGGAGAGACCCAGTACTTC. Residues: CASSPSGGYGETQYF.

In its sample, this clonotype was seen once. The J gene is TRBJ2-3, the V gene TRBV18; D not certain. Germline V gives CDR1 KGHSH, CDR2 LQKENI. The V end was cut by 3 bases, the J end by 4 bases, with 14 bases between. The CDR3 loop spans 15 amino acids. The CDR3 loop reads CASSPQLRRPDTQYF. CDR3 nucleotides: TGTGCCAGCTCACCCCAATTAAGGCGCCCAGATACGCAGTATTTT.

This sequence joins TRBV3-1 and TRBJ1-6, with D possibly matching TRBD1 (6 bases). V lost 4 bases and J 14 bases, leaving 18 bases between the germline ends. The germline CDR1 and CDR2 sequences are LGHDT and YNNKEL (reference sequence). This CDR3 has 14 amino acids. CDR3 nucleotide sequence: TGTGCCAGCAGCCTCGGGGGACACCCGGGGGCCCTCCACTTT. It codes for CASSLGGHPGALHF.

The chain joins TRBV7-2 to TRBJ2-5; 9 bases agree with TRBD2. Germline values: CDR1 SGHTA, CDR2 FQGNSA. The CDR3 length is 18 residues. After removal of 1 base from V and 7 bases from J, the junction contained 16 bases not matched to a gene. The CDR3 reads CASSLVASGKEARGTQYF. The CDR3 nucleotides are TGTGCCAGCAGCTTAGTGGCTAGCGGGAAGGAAGCGCGAGGGACCCAGTACTTC.

Worth noting for this clonotype: A junction boundary mismatches the germline segment, possibly from a read error. The chain couples TRBV20-1 to TRBJ1-4; D remains unclear. This CDR3 has 15 amino acids. Looked up from germline, CDR1 is DFQATT and CDR2 is SNEGSKA (reference sequence). CDR3 nucleotide sequence: TGCAGTGCTTTAGATATACGAGTCCCTAATGAAAAACGGTTTTTT. Residues: CSALDIRVPNEKRFF.

The chain carries TRBV6-2 or TRBV6-3 and TRBJ2-7; 7 bases map to TRBD1. The junction had 5 bases not matched to a gene; V was cut back by 7 bases and J by 2 bases. The CDR3 loop spans 13 amino acids. Germline lookup yields CDR1 MNHEY and CDR2 SVGEGT. The DNA for the CDR3 is TGTGCCAGCAAATCGGGACAGACCTACGAGCAGTACTTC. This gives the protein CASKSGQTYEQYF.

The chain employs TRBV30 and TRBJ1-5, with TRBD1 as a possible D gene (5 bases). The CDR3 extends over 15 amino acids. V shed 3 bases and J shed 0 bases, with 12 bases lying between them. Germline V gene lookup returns CDR1 GTSNPN and CDR2 SVGIG (reference sequence). The CDR3 coding sequence is TGTGCCTGGAGGCCCCGGGGGAATAGCAATCAGCCCCAGCATTTT. Translated: CAWRPRGNSNQPQHF.

J is TRBJ1-1 and V is TRBV6-5, with D hard to call. V was pared by 0 bases and J by 8 bases, with 7 bases between. The CDR3 covers 12 residues. Germline CDR1 reads MNHEY; CDR2 reads SVGAGI. This CDR3 reads CASSYSGREAFF. The CDR3 nucleotides read TGTGCCAGCAGTTACTCCGGCAGGGAAGCTTTCTTT.

This rearrangement joins TRBV6-2 or TRBV6-3 to TRBJ2-3, with 7 bases that match TRBD2. Trimming cost V 8 bases and J 4 bases; bases outside gene matches: 6. CDR1 is MNHEY and CDR2 is SVGEGT in the germline V gene. CDR3 length equals 13 residues. CDR3 amino acids: CASWDRGADTQYF. The CDR3 DNA reads TGTGCCAGCTGGGACCGGGGGGCAGATACGCAGTATTTT.

This rearrangement joins TRBV7-9 to TRBJ2-7; possibly TRBD2 for D (5 bases). This CDR3 is built from 18 residues. Between the trimmed V and J ends, which lost 0 bases and 4 bases, there was a span of 22 bases. Per germline, CDR1 SEHNR and CDR2 FQNEAQ (reference sequence). Here the CDR3 reads CASSLAAPGGRRRYEQYF. For the CDR3, the DNA is TGTGCCAGCAGCTTAGCAGCCCCGGGTGGGAGAAGAAGGTACGAGCAGTACTTC. The entire variable domain, with the rest obtained from reference TRBV7-9 and TRBJ2-7, is as follows: DTGVSQNPRHKITKRGQNVTFRCDPISEHNRLYWYRQTLGQGPEFLTYFQNEAQLEKSRLLSDRFSAERPKGSFSTLEIQRTEQGDSAMYLCASSLAAPGGRRRYEQYFGPGTRLTVT.

The chain uses TRBV20-1 and TRBJ2-3; the match to TRBD2 covers 10 bases. Germline CDR1 reads DFQATT; CDR2 reads SNEGSKA (reference sequence). This CDR3 comprises 14 residues. Unmatched junction bases numbered 4, after V lost 3 bases and J lost 4 bases. The CDR3 DNA reads TGCAGTGCTAGCTGGCTAGCGGGAGCAGATACGCAGTATTTT. Translated: CSASWLAGADTQYF.

This clonotype was detected only a few times. The rearrangement links TRBV7-9 to TRBJ2-7, with 12 bases that match TRBD1. The germline V gene has CDR1 SEHNR and CDR2 FQNEAQ (reference sequence). The CDR3 sequence is 14 residues long. Losses at the gene ends were 5 bases for V and 12 bases for J; bases not matched to a gene: 11. CDR3 nucleotides: TGTGCCAGCAGCGGGGGACAGGGGGCATCACATCCGTACTTC. It encodes CASSGGQGASHPYF.

This chain connects TRBV3-1 to TRBJ1-1; tentatively, D is TRBD1 (5 bases). The CDR3 extends over 15 amino acids. Trimming cost V 1 base and J 1 base, with 10 bases left between them. The germline V gene encodes CDR1 LGHDT and CDR2 YNNKEL (reference sequence). The CDR3 DNA sequence: TGTGCCAGCAGCCAAGGGGGCGGATGGAACACTGAAGCTTTCTTT. It specifies CASSQGGGWNTEAFF.

This clonotype was observed a handful of times. The genes are TRBV5-6 and TRBJ1-2; 7 bases line up with TRBD1. The J segment lost 8 bases and the V segment lost 4 bases, leaving 26 bases of the junction unmatched. Germline V CDR1 and CDR2: SGHDT, YYEEEE. The CDR3 runs to 19 residues. The CDR3 is CASSGLPGQEEPGSGGYTF. CDR3 in DNA: TGTGCCAGCAGCGGACTACCTGGACAGGAAGAGCCGGGGTCGGGAGGCTACACCTTC.

The V gene is TRBV20-1, the J gene TRBJ2-7; TRBD1 agrees at 7 bases. This CDR3 is built from 14 residues. V lost 6 bases and J lost 2; bases outside the gene matches: 10. Germline-derived CDR1 and CDR2 are DFQATT and SNEGSKA (reference sequence). The CDR3 is CSAAPGQHPYEQYF. For the CDR3, the DNA is TGCAGTGCGGCACCGGGACAGCATCCCTACGAGCAGTACTTC.

The chain recombines TRBV20-1 with TRBJ2-5; 14 bases map to TRBD2. Near its end, the DNA agrees better with TRBJ2-7, so the J call may be wrong. CDR1 DFQATT and CDR2 SNEGSKA come from the germline V gene (reference sequence). The length of the CDR3 is 14 residues. The CDR3 nucleotides are TGCAGTGCCCCGGGACTAGCGGGGGTCGGCGAGCAGTACTTC. The encoded protein is CSAPGLAGVGEQYF.

With regard to this clonotype: A single base separates this from a much larger clone, so it may be a read error. V gene TRBV4-1 combines with J gene TRBJ2-1, with 7 bases fitting TRBD1. The DNA end is more similar to TRBJ2-7, so the J call may be wrong. The CDR3 totals 16 residues. Germline CDR1 reads MGHRA; CDR2 reads YSYEKL. CDR3: CASSQDRDSSYNEQYF. Written as DNA, the CDR3 is TGCGCCAGCAGCCAAGACCGGGACAGCTCCTACAATGAGCAGTACTTC.

This chain links TRBV5-4 with TRBJ2-7; 8 bases are shared with TRBD1. Germline CDR1 reads SGHNT; CDR2 reads YYREEE (reference sequence). V shed 4 bases and J 4 bases; nucleotides not matched to a gene: 7. There are 14 residues in the CDR3. DNA for the CDR3: TGTGCCAGCAGCCGACAGGGGTTCGGATACGAGCAGTACTTC. Translated, it gives CASSRQGFGYEQYF.

V and J are TRBV7-8 and TRBJ2-1; the D is unclear. The CDR3 spans 15 residues. Per germline, CDR1 SGHVS and CDR2 FQNEAQ. Trimming stripped 4 bases from V and 0 bases from J, with 10 bases between. This chain's CDR3 is CASSSHRSSYNEQFF. The CDR3, as DNA: TGTGCCAGCAGCTCGCACCGGAGCTCCTACAATGAGCAGTTCTTC.

For the CDR3, the DNA is TGCAGTGCTCGCTCACGAGCGGGTCTAGACAATGAGCAGTTCTTC. It codes for CSARSRAGLDNEQFF. This rearrangement joins TRBV20-1 to TRBJ2-1, with D possibly matching TRBD2 (6 bases). With 5 bases removed from V and 5 bases from J, the gap between germline ends came to 19 bases. Germline V gene sequence: CDR1 DFQATT, CDR2 SNEGSKA (reference sequence). The CDR3 contains 15 residues.

This clonotype occurred a few times. This sequence joins TRBV5-1 and TRBJ2-3; TRBD2 agrees at 10 bases. CDR1 and CDR2 (germline): SGHRS, YFSETQ. This CDR3 spans 18 amino acids. After removal of 9 bases from V and 2 bases from J, the junction contained 18 bases not matched to a gene. The CDR3: CATLALASGGRDTDTQYF. As DNA, the CDR3 is TGCGCCACGCTAGCGTTGGCTAGCGGGGGCCGAGACACAGATACGCAGTATTTT.

V gene TRBV5-1 combines with J gene TRBJ1-2, with TRBD1 matching over 7 bases. Trimming removed 4 bases from V and 4 bases from J; junction bases left unmatched: 7. The CDR3 is 14 amino acids. Germline V lookup: CDR1 SGHRS, CDR2 YFSETQ. The CDR3 coding sequence is TGCGCCAGCAGCCACGGGACAGTCGTCTATGGCTACACCTTC. Translation: CASSHGTVVYGYTF.

The chain joins TRBV11-3 to TRBJ1-1; D call uncertain. The CDR3 extends over 13 amino acids. V dropped 0 bases and J dropped 8 bases, with 10 bases sitting between them. In germline, CDR1 is SGHNT, CDR2 YENEEA. For the CDR3, the DNA is TGTGCCAGCAGCTTAGAAGGTTCTCGAGAAGCTTTCTTT. Protein: CASSLEGSREAFF.

This clonotype was seen only a few times. This chain connects TRBV6-2 or TRBV6-3 to TRBJ1-6; D is possibly TRBD1 (6 bases). V was shortened by 2 bases and J by 8 bases, with 16 bases between the two germline ends. Germline-derived CDR1 and CDR2 are MNHEY and SVGEGT. The CDR3 length is 16 residues. CDR3 amino acids: CASSYTVNREDSPLHF. The CDR3 DNA reads TGTGCCAGCAGTTACACCGTAAACAGGGAGGATTCACCCCTCCACTTT.

This clonotype was detected only a few times. The chain joins TRBV7-9 to TRBJ1-2; TRBD1 matches at 7 bases. V trimming: 7 bases; J trimming: 7 bases; junction bases outside the gene matches: 12. Germline V gene lookup returns CDR1 SEHNR and CDR2 FQNEAQ (reference sequence). This CDR3 is 14 amino acids long. The CDR3 DNA reads TGTGCCAGCACCCCCGGACAGGTGACGAGTGGCTACACCTTC. Translated, it gives CASTPGQVTSGYTF.

A single count supports this clonotype. CDR3 coding DNA: TGCAGTGCTAGCCTAGGGACAGTAGCTTTCTTT. Its translation: CSASLGTVAFF. The chain recombines TRBV20-1 with TRBJ1-1, with 7 bases lining up with TRBD1. This CDR3 is 11 amino acids long. Looked up from germline, CDR1 is DFQATT and CDR2 is SNEGSKA (reference sequence). V was pared by 3 bases and J by 10 bases, with 5 bases of the junction left unmatched.

There are a few counts of this clonotype. The rearrangement uses TRBV2 and TRBJ1-1, with unresolved D. This CDR3 region has 15 residues. The germline CDR1 and CDR2 sequences are SNHLY and FYNNEI. Trimming left V 4 bases short and J 0 bases short, with 12 bases between. This CDR3 is CASSGPRIMNTEAFF. The CDR3 DNA reads TGTGCCAGCAGTGGCCCGAGGATCATGAACACTGAAGCTTTCTTT.

This clonotype has only a few counts. CDR3 in DNA: TGCGCCAGCAGCTGGGAGCCAGATACGCAGTATTTT. Encoded protein: CASSWEPDTQYF. The chain employs TRBV5-1 and TRBJ2-3; maybe TRBD2 (5 bases). From germline, CDR1 is SGHRS and CDR2 YFSETQ. Trimming pared 3 bases from V and 4 bases from J, leaving 6 bases between. This CDR3 is built from 12 residues.

This clonotype was picked up a small number of times. The CDR3 DNA is TGTGCCAGCAGCCAAGGGTTGACTAGCGGACAAGAGACCCAGTACTTC. The encoded protein is CASSQGLTSGQETQYF. The chain uses TRBV14 and TRBJ2-5; 9 nucleotides match TRBD2. This CDR3 comprises 16 residues. CDR1 and CDR2 from the germline V gene are SGHDN and FVKESK. V was pared by 1 base and J by 2 bases, with 5 bases of the junction left unmatched.

The CDR3 nucleotides read TGTGCCAGCAGAAACGACCAGGGGTTGTCACCCCTCCACTTT. Protein: CASRNDQGLSPLHF. V gene TRBV28 combines with J gene TRBJ1-6; D might be TRBD1 (6 bases). The CDR3 has 14 residues. Germline-derived CDR1 and CDR2 are MDHEN and SYDVKM. Trimming pared 6 bases from V and 10 bases from J, leaving 16 bases between.